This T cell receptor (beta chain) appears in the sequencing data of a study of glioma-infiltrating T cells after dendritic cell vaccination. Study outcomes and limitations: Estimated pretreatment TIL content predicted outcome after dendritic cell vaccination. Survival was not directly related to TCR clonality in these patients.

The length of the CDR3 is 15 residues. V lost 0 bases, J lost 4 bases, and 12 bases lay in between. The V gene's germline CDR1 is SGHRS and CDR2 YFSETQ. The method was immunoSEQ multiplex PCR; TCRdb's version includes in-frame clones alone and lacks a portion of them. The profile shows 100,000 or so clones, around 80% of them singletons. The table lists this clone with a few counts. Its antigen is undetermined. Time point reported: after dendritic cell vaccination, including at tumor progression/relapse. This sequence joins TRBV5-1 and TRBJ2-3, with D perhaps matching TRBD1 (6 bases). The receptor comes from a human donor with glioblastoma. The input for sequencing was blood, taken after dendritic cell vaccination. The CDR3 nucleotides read TGCGCCAGCAGCTTGGCACCAGGGGTAGCAGATACGCAGTATTTT. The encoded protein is CASSLAPGVADTQYF.